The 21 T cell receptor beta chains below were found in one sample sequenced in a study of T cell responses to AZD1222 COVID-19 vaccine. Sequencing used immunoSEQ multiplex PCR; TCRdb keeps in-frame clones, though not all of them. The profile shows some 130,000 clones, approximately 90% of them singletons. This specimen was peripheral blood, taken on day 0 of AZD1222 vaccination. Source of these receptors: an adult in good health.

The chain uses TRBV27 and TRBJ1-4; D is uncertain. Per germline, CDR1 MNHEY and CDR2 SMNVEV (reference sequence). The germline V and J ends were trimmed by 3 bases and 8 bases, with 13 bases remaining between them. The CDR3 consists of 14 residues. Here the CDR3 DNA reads TGTGCCAGCAGTTTCTCATTCCAAACGGAAAAACTGTTTTTT. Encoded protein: CASSFSFQTEKLFF.

Here the CDR3 reads CATSDGGTSVYNEQFF. As DNA, the CDR3 is TGTGCCACCAGTGATGGTGGGACTAGCGTTTACAATGAGCAGTTCTTC. This sequence joins TRBV24-1 and TRBJ2-1; 10 bases fit TRBD2. J gave up 4 bases and V 3 bases, and 5 bases lay outside the gene matches. The CDR3 sequence is 16 residues long. Germline lookup yields CDR1 KGHDR and CDR2 SFDVKD.

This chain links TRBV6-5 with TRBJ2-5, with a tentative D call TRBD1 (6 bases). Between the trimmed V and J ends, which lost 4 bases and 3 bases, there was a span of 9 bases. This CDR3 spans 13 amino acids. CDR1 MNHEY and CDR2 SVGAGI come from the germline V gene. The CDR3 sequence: CASSWTEKETQYF. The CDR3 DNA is TGTGCCAGCAGTTGGACAGAGAAAGAGACCCAGTACTTC.

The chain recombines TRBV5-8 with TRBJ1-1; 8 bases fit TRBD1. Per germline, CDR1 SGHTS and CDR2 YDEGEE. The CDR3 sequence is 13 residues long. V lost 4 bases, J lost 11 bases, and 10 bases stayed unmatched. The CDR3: CASSPDRVVSAFF. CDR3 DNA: TGTGCCAGCAGCCCGGACAGGGTAGTGAGCGCTTTCTTT. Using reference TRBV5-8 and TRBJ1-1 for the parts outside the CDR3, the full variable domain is EAGVTQSPTHLIKTRGQQATLRCSPISGHTSVYWYQQALGLGLQFLLWYDEGEERNRGNFPPRFSGRQFPNYSSELNVNALELEDSALYLCASSPDRVVSAFFGQGTRLTVV.

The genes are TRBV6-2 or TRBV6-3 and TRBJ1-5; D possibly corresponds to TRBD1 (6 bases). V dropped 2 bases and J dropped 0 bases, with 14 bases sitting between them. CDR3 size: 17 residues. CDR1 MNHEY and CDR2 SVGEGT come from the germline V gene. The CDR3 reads CASSYPGAENSNQPQHF. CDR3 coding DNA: TGTGCCAGCAGTTACCCAGGGGCAGAAAATAGCAATCAGCCCCAGCATTTT.

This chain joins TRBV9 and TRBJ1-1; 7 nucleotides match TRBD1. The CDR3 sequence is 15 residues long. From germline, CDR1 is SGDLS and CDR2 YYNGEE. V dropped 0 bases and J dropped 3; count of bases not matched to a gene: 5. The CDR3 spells CASSVVGRGDTEAFF. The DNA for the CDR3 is TGTGCCAGCAGCGTAGTCGGCAGGGGGGACACTGAAGCTTTCTTT.

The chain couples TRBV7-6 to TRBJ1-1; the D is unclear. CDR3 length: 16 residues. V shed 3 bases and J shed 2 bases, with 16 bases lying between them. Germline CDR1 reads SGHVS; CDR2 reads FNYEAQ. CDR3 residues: CASSLLVSDQNTEAFF. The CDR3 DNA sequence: TGTGCCAGCAGCTTGTTGGTGTCGGACCAAAACACTGAAGCTTTCTTT.

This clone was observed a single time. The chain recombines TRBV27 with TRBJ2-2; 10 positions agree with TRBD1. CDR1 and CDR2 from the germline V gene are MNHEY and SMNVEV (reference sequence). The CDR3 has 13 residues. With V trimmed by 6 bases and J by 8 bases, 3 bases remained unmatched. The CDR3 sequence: CASRGTGVGELFF. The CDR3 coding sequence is TGTGCCAGCAGGGGGACAGGGGTAGGGGAGCTGTTTTTT.

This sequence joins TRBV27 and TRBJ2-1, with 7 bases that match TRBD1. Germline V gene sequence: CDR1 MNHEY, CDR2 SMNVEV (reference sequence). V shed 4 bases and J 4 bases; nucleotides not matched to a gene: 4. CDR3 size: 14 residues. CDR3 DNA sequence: TGTGCCAGCAGTTCCCGCAGGGGGTACAATGAGCAGTTCTTC. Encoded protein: CASSSRRGYNEQFF.

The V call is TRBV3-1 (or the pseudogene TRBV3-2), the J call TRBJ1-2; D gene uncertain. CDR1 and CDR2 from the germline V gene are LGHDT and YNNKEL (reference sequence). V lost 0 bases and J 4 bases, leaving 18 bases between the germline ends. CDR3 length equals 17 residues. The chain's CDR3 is CASSQDLAAPIPYGYTF. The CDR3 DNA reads TGTGCCAGCAGCCAAGATTTGGCCGCTCCTATCCCCTATGGCTACACCTTC.

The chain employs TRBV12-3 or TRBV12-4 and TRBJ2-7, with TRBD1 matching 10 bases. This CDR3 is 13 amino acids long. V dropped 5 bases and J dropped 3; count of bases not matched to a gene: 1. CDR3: CASSRTGGYEQYF. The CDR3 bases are TGTGCCAGCAGTAGGACAGGGGGCTACGAGCAGTACTTC.

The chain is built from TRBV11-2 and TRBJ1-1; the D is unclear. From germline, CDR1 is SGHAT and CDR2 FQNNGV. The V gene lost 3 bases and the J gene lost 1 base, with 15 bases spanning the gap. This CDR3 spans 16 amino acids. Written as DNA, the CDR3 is TGTGCCAGCAGCTTTAGACGGCCCCCTTGGAACACTGAAGCTTTCTTT. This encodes CASSFRRPPWNTEAFF.

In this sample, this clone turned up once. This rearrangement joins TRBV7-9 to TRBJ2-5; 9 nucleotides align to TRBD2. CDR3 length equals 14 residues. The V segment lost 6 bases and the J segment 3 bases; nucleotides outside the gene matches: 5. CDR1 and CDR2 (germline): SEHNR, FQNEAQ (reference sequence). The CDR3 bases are TGTGCCAGCAGTTTTAGCGGGAGCGAAGAGACCCAGTACTTC. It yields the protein CASSFSGSEETQYF.

In nucleotides, the CDR3 is TGTGCCAGCAAGCTGAGCGGGAGCTCCTACGAGCAGTACTTC. Translated: CASKLSGSSYEQYF. The chain carries TRBV28 and TRBJ2-7; 8 bases map to TRBD2. The CDR3 extends over 14 amino acids. CDR1 is MDHEN, CDR2 SYDVKM, per germline. V was clipped by 7 bases and J by 0 bases; unmatched bases: 5. The variable domain in full, completed from reference TRBV28 and TRBJ2-7, reads DVKVTQSSRYLVKRTGEKVFLECVQDMDHENMFWYRQDPGLGLRLIYFSYDVKMKEKGDIPEGYSVSREKKERFSLILESASTNQTSMYLCASKLSGSSYEQYFGPGTRLTVT.

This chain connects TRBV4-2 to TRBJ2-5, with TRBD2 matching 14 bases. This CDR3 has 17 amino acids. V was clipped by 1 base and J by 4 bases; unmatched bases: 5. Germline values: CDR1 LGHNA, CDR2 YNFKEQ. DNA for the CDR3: TGTGCCAGCAGCCAAGGGACTAGCGGGAGGTGGCGAGAGACCCAGTACTTC. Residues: CASSQGTSGRWRETQYF.

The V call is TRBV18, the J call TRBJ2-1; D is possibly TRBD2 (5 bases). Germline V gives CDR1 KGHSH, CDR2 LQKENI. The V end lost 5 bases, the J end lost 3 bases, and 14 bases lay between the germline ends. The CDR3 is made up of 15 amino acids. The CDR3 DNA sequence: TGTGCCAGCTCATGGACTCTTAAAGACTACAATGAGCAGTTCTTC. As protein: CASSWTLKDYNEQFF.

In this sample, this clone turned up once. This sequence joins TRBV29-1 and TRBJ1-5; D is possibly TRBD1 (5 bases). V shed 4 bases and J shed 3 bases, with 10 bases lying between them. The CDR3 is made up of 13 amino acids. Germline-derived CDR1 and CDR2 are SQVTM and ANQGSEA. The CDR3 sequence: CSVGDGLNQPQHF. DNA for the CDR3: TGCAGCGTTGGGGACGGCCTCAATCAGCCCCAGCATTTT. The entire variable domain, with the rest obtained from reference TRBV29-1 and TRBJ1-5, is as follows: SAVISQKPSRDICQRGTSLTIQCQVDSQVTMMFWYRQQPGQSLTLIATANQGSEATYESGFVIDKFPISRPNLTFSTLTVSNMSPEDSSIYLCSVGDGLNQPQHFGDGTRLSIL.

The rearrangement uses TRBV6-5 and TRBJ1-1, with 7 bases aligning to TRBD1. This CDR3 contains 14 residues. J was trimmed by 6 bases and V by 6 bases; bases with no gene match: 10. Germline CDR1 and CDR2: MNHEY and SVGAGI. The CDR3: CASRITGALAEAFF. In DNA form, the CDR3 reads TGTGCCAGCAGGATCACAGGGGCCCTCGCTGAAGCTTTCTTT.

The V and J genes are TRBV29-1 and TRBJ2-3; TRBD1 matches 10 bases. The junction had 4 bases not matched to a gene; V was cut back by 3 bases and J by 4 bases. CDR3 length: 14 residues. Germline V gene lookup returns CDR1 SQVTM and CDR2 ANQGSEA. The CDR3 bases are TGCAGCGTTGAGGGACAGGGGATCCCAGATACGCAGTATTTT. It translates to CSVEGQGIPDTQYF.

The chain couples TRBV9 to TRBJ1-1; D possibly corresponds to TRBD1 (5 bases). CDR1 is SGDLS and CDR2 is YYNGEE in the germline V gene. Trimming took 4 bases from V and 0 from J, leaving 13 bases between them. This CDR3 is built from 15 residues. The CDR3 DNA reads TGTGCCAGCAGCCGCGGGACGCGAATGAACACTGAAGCTTTCTTT. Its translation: CASSRGTRMNTEAFF.

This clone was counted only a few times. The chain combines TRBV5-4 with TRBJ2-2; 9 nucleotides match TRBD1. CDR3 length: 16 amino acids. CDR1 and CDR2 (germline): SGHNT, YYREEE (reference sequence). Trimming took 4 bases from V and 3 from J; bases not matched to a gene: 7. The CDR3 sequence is CASSRRTGEDTGELFF. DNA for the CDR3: TGTGCCAGCAGCCGCCGGACAGGGGAGGACACCGGGGAGCTGTTTTTT.